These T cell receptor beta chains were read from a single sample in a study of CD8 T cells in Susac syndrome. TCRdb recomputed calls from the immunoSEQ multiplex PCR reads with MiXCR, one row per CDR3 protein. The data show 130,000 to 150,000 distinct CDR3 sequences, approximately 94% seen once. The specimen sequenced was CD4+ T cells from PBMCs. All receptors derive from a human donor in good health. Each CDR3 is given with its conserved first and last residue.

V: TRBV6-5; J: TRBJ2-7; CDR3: CASSRSEDRSYEQYF
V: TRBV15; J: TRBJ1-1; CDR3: CATSREGGATEAFF
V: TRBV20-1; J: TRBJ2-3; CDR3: CSAQSSGSTDTQYF
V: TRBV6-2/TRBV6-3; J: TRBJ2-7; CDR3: CASTRTSGLYEQYF
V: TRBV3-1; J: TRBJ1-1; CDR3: CASSQDGTAEAFF
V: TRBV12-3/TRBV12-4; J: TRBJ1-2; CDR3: CASNRDGKTNYGYTF
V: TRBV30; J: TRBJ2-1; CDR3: CAWTLGLLAYNEQFF
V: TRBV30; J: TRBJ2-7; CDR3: CAWSGAGGSFEQYF
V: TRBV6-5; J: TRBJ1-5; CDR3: CASSRGFEGEQPQHF
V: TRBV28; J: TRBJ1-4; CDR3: CASRENEKLFF
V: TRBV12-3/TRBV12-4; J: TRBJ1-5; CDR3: CASSFSSGGNQPQHF
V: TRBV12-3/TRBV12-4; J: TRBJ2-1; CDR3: CASSLIGRADNEQFF
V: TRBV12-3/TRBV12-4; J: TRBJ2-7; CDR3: CASSLGRGENEQYF
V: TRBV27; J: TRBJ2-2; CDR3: CASTRRTPYTGELFF
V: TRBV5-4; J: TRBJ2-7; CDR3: CASSSISGTYSYEQYF
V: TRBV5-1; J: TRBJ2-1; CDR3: CASIENVFASSYNEQFF